This T cell receptor beta chain originates from a study of T-cell memory formation after mild COVID-19. Study-wide results and limits: Most CD4+ clones that shrank were in CM and EM, while CD8+ ones turned up in EMRA.

One entry per CDR3 protein, called by TCRdb with MiXCR from the 5' RACE reads. The table includes about 410,000 distinct CDR3 sequences, around a quarter detected once. The V gene's germline CDR1 is SNHLY and CDR2 FYNNEI. The V and J ends lost 4 bases and 8 bases respectively, with 10 bases between them. This CDR3 spans 12 amino acids. A remark on this clonotype: Its target is not known.

The V gene is TRBV2, the J gene TRBJ2-3; D unresolved. Sequences were obtained from PBMCs or a T cell subset sorted from them (not recorded which). The sequence was obtained from an adult woman who had mild COVID-19 (a few samples of this study predate the infection). Cell type and time point are not known. This CDR3 is CASSGMKGTQYF. CDR3 coding DNA: TGTGCCAGCAGTGGGATGAAGGGTACGCAGTATTTT.